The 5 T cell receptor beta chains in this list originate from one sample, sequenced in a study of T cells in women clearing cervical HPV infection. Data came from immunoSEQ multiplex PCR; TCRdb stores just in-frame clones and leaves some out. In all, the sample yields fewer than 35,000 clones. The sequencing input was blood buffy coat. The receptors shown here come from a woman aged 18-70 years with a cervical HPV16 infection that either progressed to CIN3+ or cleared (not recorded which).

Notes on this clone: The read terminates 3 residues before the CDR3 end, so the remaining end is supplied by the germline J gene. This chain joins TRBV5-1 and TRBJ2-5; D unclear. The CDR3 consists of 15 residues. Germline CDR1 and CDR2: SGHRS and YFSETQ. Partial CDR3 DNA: TGCGCCAGCAGCTTGGCCACAAGCCGCACAGATACC. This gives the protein CASSLATSRTDT. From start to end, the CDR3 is CASSLATSRTDTQYF.

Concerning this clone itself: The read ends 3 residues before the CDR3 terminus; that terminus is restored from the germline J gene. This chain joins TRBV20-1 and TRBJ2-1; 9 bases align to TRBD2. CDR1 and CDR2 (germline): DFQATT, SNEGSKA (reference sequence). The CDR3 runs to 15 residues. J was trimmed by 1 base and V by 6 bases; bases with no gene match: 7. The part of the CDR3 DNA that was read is TGCAGTGCCGATACTAGCGGGTGGTCCTACAATGAG. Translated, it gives CSADTSGWSYNE. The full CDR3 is CSADTSGWSYNEQFF.

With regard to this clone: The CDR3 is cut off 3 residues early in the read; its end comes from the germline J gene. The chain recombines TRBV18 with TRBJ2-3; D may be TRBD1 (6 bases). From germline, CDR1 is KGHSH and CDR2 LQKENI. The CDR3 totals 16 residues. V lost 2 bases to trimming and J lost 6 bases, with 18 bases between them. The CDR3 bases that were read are TGTGCCAGCTCACCAACCGGGACACCCTCAGGGGATACG. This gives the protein CASSPTGTPSGDT. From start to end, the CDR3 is CASSPTGTPSGDTQYF.

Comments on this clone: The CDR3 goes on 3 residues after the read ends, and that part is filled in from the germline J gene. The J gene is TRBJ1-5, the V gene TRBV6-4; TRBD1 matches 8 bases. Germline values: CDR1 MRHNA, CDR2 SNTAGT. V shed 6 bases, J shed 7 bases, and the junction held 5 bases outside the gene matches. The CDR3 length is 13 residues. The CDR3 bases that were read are TGTGCCAGCAGCAGGGGGCCGGGACAGCCC. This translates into CASSRGPGQP. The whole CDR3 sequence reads CASSRGPGQPQHF.

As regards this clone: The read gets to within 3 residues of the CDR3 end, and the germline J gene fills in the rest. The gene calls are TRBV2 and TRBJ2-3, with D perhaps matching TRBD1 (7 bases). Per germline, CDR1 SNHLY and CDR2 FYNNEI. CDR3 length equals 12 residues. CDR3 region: CASSDRGETQYF. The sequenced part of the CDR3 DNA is TGTGCCAGCAGTGACAGGGGGGAGACG.